The sequence of this T cell receptor (beta chain) was determined in a study of shared T cell receptors in the human thymus. Germline V gene lookup returns CDR1 SGHTA and CDR2 FQGNSA. Trimming took 0 bases from V and 3 from J, leaving 14 bases between them. The CDR3 length is 16 residues. Generated by immunoSEQ multiplex PCR, the TCRdb table keeps only in-frame clones and is missing some. The sample records about 610,000 clones, around 87% being singletons. The sample was also linked to a second study, of human thymus T cells. This second study says: Across thymic and blood repertoires, the usage of V and J genes appeared to be biased.

The rearrangement uses TRBV7-2 and TRBJ1-1, with D unresolved. This clonotype originated in a boy under three years old with a congenital heart defect. The material sequenced was thymocytes. CDR3 amino acids: CASSLAGWERYTEAFF. CDR3 bases: TGTGCCAGCAGCTTAGCGGGGTGGGAGCGATACACTGAAGCTTTCTTT.